The rows below give T cell receptor beta chains drawn from one sample of a study of cytomegalovirus exposure and HLA in healthy donors. Measured with immunoSEQ multiplex PCR; TCRdb has only the in-frame clones, and not every one. The sample carries tens of thousands of clones, about two thirds recorded once. The specimen sequenced was PBMCs. These receptors were collected from a woman aged 55 to 70 in good health and CMV-seropositive. Each CDR3 is given with its conserved first and last residue. D genes are given only for firm matches. Rows may omit the clone size; those that give it use once, few, many or a size class.

D: .; J: TRBJ1-3; size: .; V: TRBV12-2; DNA: TGTGCAAGTCGCTTCAGGGACAGGGAAGATCCTCTCTCTGGAAACACCATATATTTT; CDR3: CASRFRDREDPLSGNTIYF
D: TRBD1; J: TRBJ1-2; size: .; V: TRBV9; DNA: TGTGCCAGCAGCGTACAGGGGGTAGATAACTATGGCTACACCTTC; CDR3: CASSVQGVDNYGYTF
D: TRBD2; J: TRBJ2-5; size: .; V: TRBV7-2; DNA: TGTGCCAGCAGGCCTAGCGGGGGGTTGTCGGGAGCCCAGTACTTC; CDR3: CASRPSGGLSGAQYF
D: .; J: TRBJ2-6; size: .; V: TRBV11-2; DNA: TGTGCCAGCAGCTCCACGCGAAGGGGCGTAACGGGGGCCAACGTCCTGACTTTC; CDR3: CASSSTRRGVTGANVLTF
D: .; J: TRBJ2-7; size: .; V: TRBV27; DNA: TGTGCCAGCACCCTATCCCCCTACGAGCAGTACTTC; CDR3: CASTLSPYEQYF
D: .; J: TRBJ2-1; size: once; V: TRBV4-3; DNA: TGCGCCAGCAGCCAAGATCTGGATAGCGGCGTTTTTGAGCAGTTCTTC; CDR3: CASSQDLDSGVFEQFF
D: TRBD2; J: TRBJ2-5; size: .; V: TRBV28; DNA: TGTGCCAGCACCCTGACTAGCGGGGAGGAGACCCAGTACTTC; CDR3: CASTLTSGEETQYF
D: .; J: TRBJ2-6; size: few; V: TRBV30; DNA: TGTGCCTGGAGTGGCAGGACAGCTCTCCTCTCTGGGGCCAACGTCCTGACTTTC; CDR3: CAWSGRTALLSGANVLTF
D: .; J: TRBJ2-1; size: .; V: TRBV9; DNA: TGTGCCAGCAGCGTAGGGGATACTAGCTCAAATGAGCAGTTCTTC; CDR3: CASSVGDTSSNEQFF
D: TRBD1; J: TRBJ1-1; size: .; V: TRBV6-6; DNA: TGTGCCAGCAGTTCTCCGACAGGGGGTAGCAAACGGGCTTTCTTT; CDR3: CASSSPTGGSKRAFF
D: .; J: TRBJ1-5; size: few; V: TRBV4-1; DNA: TGCGCCAGCAGCCAAGATCCCACAGGGATCCAGCCCCAGCATTTT; CDR3: CASSQDPTGIQPQHF
D: TRBD1; J: TRBJ1-1; size: .; V: TRBV7-9; DNA: TGTTCCAGCAGCCCCTATTTGGAACAGGGGGACACTGAAGCTTTCTTT; CDR3: CSSSPYLEQGDTEAFF
D: .; J: TRBJ1-5; size: .; V: TRBV29-1; DNA: TGCAGCGTTCGGGAATACAGCAATCAGCCCCAACATTTT; CDR3: CSVREYSNQPQHF
D: .; J: TRBJ2-1; size: .; V: TRBV7-9; DNA: TGTGCCAGCAGCTGGGAGGGCAGGGGTTTATACAATGAGCAGTTCTTC; CDR3: CASSWEGRGLYNEQFF
D: .; J: TRBJ1-4; size: .; V: TRBV7-2; DNA: TGTGCCAGGGCTACAGGGATGGCTAATGAAAAACTGTTTTTT; CDR3: CARATGMANEKLFF
D: TRBD1; J: TRBJ2-2; size: .; V: TRBV7-9; DNA: TGTGCCAGCAGCCCACGGACAGGGGTGGACACCGGGGAGCTGTTTTTT; CDR3: CASSPRTGVDTGELFF
D: .; J: TRBJ2-7; size: .; V: TRBV27; DNA: TGTGCCAGCAGTTCAAACCCACTATACGAGCAGTACTTC; CDR3: CASSSNPLYEQYF
D: TRBD2; J: TRBJ2-3; size: .; V: TRBV19; DNA: TGTGCCAGTAGTATAGACCCCCAGGCAGCGGGAGCTCTCACAGATACGCAGTATTTT; CDR3: CASSIDPQAAGALTDTQYF
D: .; J: TRBJ2-7; size: .; V: TRBV30; DNA: TGTGTTTTCCGGGGAGTCGGATACGAGCAGTACTTC; CDR3: CVFRGVGYEQYF
D: TRBD2; J: TRBJ2-7; size: .; V: TRBV7-2; DNA: TGTGCCAGCAGCTTCGGGGAGGGGAACGAGCAGTACTTC; CDR3: CASSFGEGNEQYF
D: TRBD1; J: TRBJ1-2; size: .; V: TRBV9; DNA: TGTGCCAGCTGGGGGACAGGGGGAAATTATGGCTACACCTTC; CDR3: CASWGTGGNYGYTF
D: TRBD1; J: TRBJ1-3; size: few; V: TRBV5-6; DNA: TGTGCCAGCAGCCCGACCGGACAGGGGAGCTCTGGAAACACCATATATTTT; CDR3: CASSPTGQGSSGNTIYF
D: .; J: TRBJ1-2; size: .; V: TRBV28; DNA: TGTGCCAGCAGTTTAGGGCAGCTTAACTATGGCTACACCTTC; CDR3: CASSLGQLNYGYTF
D: TRBD1; J: TRBJ2-7; size: .; V: TRBV6-5; DNA: TGTGCCAGCAGGGGACAGTCCAGCTCCTACGAGCAGTACTTC; CDR3: CASRGQSSSYEQYF
D: .; J: TRBJ1-4; size: .; V: TRBV2; DNA: TGTGCCACCACCCCGGTGACAGATGGCGAAAAACTGTTTTTT; CDR3: CATTPVTDGEKLFF
D: TRBD1; J: TRBJ1-2; size: .; V: TRBV4-3; DNA: TGCGCCAGCAGCCAAGGACAACAGGGGAACGGCTACACCTTC; CDR3: CASSQGQQGNGYTF
D: TRBD1; J: TRBJ2-5; size: few; V: TRBV7-3; DNA: TGTGCCAGCAGCTTAAAGGGACAGGGGCCCTATGAGACCCAGTACTTC; CDR3: CASSLKGQGPYETQYF
D: TRBD1; J: TRBJ1-3; size: .; V: TRBV6-6; DNA: TGTGCCAGCAGTTACTCCCCGACAGGGACTGGAAACACCATATATTTT; CDR3: CASSYSPTGTGNTIYF
D: .; J: TRBJ2-7; size: .; V: TRBV27; DNA: TGTGCCACCTCCAGAGGGGGGGCCCTGCGGTACGAGCAGTACTTC; CDR3: CATSRGGALRYEQYF
D: .; J: TRBJ1-6; size: .; V: TRBV18; DNA: TGTGCCAGCTCACCGCCCGGCGGGCGTAATTCACCCCTCCACTTT; CDR3: CASSPPGGRNSPLHF
D: .; J: TRBJ1-2; size: few; V: TRBV10-3; DNA: TGTGCCATCAGTGAAGCGGGGTTGGAAGGCTACACCTTC; CDR3: CAISEAGLEGYTF
D: .; J: TRBJ1-2; size: .; V: TRBV19; DNA: TGTGCCAGTAGTACCGGCAGGGGCGGCGACTATGGCTACACCTTC; CDR3: CASSTGRGGDYGYTF
D: .; J: TRBJ2-7; size: .; V: TRBV6-5; DNA: TGTGCCAGCAGTTCCGGGACTCCCAGTAGGCAGTACTTC; CDR3: CASSSGTPSRQYF
D: .; J: TRBJ2-4; size: .; V: TRBV5-4; DNA: TGTGCCAGCAGCTGGGGAATATGGCGGGGAGTTGGCAAAAACATTCAGTACTTC; CDR3: CASSWGIWRGVGKNIQYF
D: .; J: TRBJ2-6; size: .; V: TRBV2; DNA: TGTGCCAGCAGTGAAGCTCGCACTCCTGGGGCCAACGTCCTGACTTTC; CDR3: CASSEARTPGANVLTF